This T cell receptor (beta chain) was sequenced for a study of vaccination and CD4 T cells after COVID-19. Turning to the study itself: Median draw time for post-COVID samples was about 100 days post-diagnosis (range 35 to 161).

Treatment indicated: approximately nine-day PBMC culture with coronavirus spike peptide pools or control peptides (ViraFEST assay). IL-2 (about 10 IU/ml) and peptide pools (around 9.7 ug/ml) were added to cultures of approximately 2.2 million PBMCs per well. Study-wide points: Within the convalescent patients, spike mono-reactivity was found in 304 of 307 vaccine-specific clones.

An Oncomine TCR Beta short-read assay was used to sequence the DNA from cultured CD4+ T cells. Using its own MiXCR run on the PCR reads, TCRdb lists one record per CDR3 protein. Here the sample spans approximately 20,000 distinct CDR3 sequences, around 80% being singletons. A word on this clonotype: Its cognate antigen is unknown.

CDR3 length equals 15 residues. V was pared by 4 bases and J by 2 bases, with 3 bases of the junction left unmatched. In germline, CDR1 is KGHDR, CDR2 SFDVKD. The chain couples TRBV24-1 to TRBJ2-2; 7 bases fit TRBD1. The sequence came from a human donor who received a COVID-19 vaccine. This specimen consisted of CD4+ T cells from blood, cultured in vitro, obtained after SARS-CoV-2 vaccination. The CDR3 sequence is CATSDWTGNTGELFF. The DNA of the CDR3 is TGTGCCACCAGTGACTGGACAGGCAACACCGGGGAGCTGTTTTTT.